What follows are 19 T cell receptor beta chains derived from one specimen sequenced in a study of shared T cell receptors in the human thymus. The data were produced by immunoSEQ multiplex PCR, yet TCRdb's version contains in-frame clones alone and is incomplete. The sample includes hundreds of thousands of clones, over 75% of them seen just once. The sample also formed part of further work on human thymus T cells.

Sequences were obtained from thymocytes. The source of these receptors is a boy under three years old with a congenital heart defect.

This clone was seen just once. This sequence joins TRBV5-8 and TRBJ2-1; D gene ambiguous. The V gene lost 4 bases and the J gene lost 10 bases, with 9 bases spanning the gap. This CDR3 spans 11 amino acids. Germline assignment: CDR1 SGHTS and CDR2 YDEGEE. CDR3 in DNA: TGTGCCAGCAGCCCCCCGGTAGAGCAGTTCTTC. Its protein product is CASSPPVEQFF.

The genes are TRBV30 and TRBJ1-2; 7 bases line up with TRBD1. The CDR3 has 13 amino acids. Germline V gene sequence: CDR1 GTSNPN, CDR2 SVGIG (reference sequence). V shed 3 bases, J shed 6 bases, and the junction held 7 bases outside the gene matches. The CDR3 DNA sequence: TGTGCCTGGAGAGGGGGCCAGGATGATGGCTACACCTTC. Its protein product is CAWRGGQDDGYTF.

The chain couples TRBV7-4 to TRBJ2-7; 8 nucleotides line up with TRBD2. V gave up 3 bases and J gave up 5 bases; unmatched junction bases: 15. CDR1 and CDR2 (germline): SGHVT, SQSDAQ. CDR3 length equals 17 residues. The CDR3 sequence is CASSLLPPGTRVDEQYF. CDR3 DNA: TGTGCCAGCAGCTTGCTCCCTCCCGGGACTAGGGTCGACGAGCAGTACTTC.

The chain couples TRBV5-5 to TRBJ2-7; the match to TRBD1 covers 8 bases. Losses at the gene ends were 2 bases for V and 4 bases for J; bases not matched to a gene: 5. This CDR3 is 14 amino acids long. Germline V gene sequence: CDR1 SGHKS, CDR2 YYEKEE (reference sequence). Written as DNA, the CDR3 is TGTGCCAGCAGCTTAATACAGGGGGGTTACGAGCAGTACTTC. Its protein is CASSLIQGGYEQYF.

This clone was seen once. The DNA for the CDR3 is TGTGCCAGCAGTGACCCCAGCAGCGTACAGAACACTGAAGCTTTCTTT. Encoded protein: CASSDPSSVQNTEAFF. This chain joins TRBV25-1 and TRBJ1-1; D is uncertain. CDR3 length: 16 residues. The germline V and J ends were trimmed by 3 bases and 1 base, with 15 bases remaining between them. In germline, CDR1 is MGHDK, CDR2 SYGVNS.

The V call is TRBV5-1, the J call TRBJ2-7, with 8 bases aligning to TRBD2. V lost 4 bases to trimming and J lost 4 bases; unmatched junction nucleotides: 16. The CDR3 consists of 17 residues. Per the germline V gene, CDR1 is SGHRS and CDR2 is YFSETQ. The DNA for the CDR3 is TGCGCCAGCAGCCTCGTGAATCGGACTAGCAGTAGATACGAGCAGTACTTC. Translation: CASSLVNRTSSRYEQYF.

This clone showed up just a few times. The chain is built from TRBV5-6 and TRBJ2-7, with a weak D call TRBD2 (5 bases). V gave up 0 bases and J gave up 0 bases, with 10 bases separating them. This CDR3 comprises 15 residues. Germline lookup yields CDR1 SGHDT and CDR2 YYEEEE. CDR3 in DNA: TGTGCCAGCAGCTTGGAAGAGGGTCCCTCCTACGAGCAGTACTTC. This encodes CASSLEEGPSYEQYF.

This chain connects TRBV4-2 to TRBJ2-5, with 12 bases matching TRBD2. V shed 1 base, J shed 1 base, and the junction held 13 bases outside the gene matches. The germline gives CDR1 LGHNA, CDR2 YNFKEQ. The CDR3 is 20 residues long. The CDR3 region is CASSQAFGTSGSRGQETQYF. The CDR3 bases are TGTGCCAGCAGCCAAGCGTTCGGGACTAGCGGGTCCCGGGGCCAAGAGACCCAGTACTTC.

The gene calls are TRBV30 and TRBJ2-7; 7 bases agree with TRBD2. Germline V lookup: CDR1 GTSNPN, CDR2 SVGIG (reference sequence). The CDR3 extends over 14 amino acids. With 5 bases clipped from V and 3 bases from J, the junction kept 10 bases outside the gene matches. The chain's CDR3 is CAWVRWGRVYEQYF. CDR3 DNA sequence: TGTGCCTGGGTCAGGTGGGGGAGGGTCTACGAGCAGTACTTC.

CDR3 nucleotide sequence: TGTGCCAGCAACGACCTAGTAGCCCTGCGAGATACGCAGTATTTT. Encoded protein: CASNDLVALRDTQYF. The chain employs TRBV28 and TRBJ2-3; D gene uncertain. This CDR3 comprises 15 residues. Looked up from germline, CDR1 is MDHEN and CDR2 is SYDVKM. V was trimmed by 7 bases and J by 5 bases, leaving 19 bases between them.

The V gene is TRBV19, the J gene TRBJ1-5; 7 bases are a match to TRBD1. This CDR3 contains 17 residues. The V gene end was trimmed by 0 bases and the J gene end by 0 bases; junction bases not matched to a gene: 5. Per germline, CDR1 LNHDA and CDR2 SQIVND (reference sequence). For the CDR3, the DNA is TGTGCCAGTAGTATAGATCGGACAGGTGATAGCAATCAGCCCCAGCATTTT. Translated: CASSIDRTGDSNQPQHF.

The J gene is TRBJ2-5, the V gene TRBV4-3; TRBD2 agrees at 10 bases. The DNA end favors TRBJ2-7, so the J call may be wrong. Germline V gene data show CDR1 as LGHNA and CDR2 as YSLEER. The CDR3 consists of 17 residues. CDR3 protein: CASSHPYSSGSLHEQYF. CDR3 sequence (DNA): TGCGCCAGCAGCCACCCATATTCTAGCGGGAGTTTACACGAGCAGTACTTC.

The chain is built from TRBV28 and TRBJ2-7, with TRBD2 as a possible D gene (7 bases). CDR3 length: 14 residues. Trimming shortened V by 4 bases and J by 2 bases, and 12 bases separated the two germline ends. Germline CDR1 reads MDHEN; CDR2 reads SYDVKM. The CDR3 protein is CASSWGGRAYEQYF. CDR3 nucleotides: TGTGCCAGCAGTTGGGGGGGGCGCGCCTACGAGCAGTACTTC.

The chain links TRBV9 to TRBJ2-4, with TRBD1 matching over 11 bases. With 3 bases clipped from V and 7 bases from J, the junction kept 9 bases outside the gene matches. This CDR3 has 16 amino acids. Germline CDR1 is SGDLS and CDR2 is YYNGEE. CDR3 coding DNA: TGTGCCAGCAGCGAGAGGACAGGGGGCGGACAGAACATTCAGTACTTC. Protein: CASSERTGGGQNIQYF.

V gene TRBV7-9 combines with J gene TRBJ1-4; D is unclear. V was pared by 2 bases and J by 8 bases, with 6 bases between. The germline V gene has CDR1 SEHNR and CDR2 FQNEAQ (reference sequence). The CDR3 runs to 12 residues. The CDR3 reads CASSLWAEKLFF. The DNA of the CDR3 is TGTGCCAGCAGCTTATGGGCGGAAAAACTGTTTTTT.

DNA of the CDR3: TGTGCCAGCAGCTTAGTGGGACTAGCGGAAGAGACCCAGTACTTC. It codes for CASSLVGLAEETQYF. This rearrangement joins TRBV7-9 to TRBJ2-5; 11 nucleotides match TRBD2. This CDR3 contains 15 residues. The J segment lost 3 bases and the V segment lost 1 base, leaving 1 base of the junction unmatched. Germline CDR1 reads SEHNR; CDR2 reads FQNEAQ (reference sequence).

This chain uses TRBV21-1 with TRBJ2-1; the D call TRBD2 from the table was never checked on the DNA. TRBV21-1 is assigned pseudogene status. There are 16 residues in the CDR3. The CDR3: CASSKAARLASYEQFF. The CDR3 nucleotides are TGTGCCAGCAGCAAAGCAGCCAGGCTAGCCAGCTATGAGCAGTTCTTC.

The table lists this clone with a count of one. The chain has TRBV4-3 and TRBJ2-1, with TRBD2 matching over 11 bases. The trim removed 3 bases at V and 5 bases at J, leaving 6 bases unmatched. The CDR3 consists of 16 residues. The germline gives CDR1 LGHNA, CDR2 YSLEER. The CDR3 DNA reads TGCGCCAGCAGCCATCAGACTAGCGGGACAGACAATGAGCAGTTCTTC. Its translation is CASSHQTSGTDNEQFF.

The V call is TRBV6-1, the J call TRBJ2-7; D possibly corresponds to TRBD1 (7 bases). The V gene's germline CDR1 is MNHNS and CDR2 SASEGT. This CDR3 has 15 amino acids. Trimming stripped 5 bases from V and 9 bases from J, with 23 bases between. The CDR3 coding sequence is TGTGCCAGCAGTCCCCCCCAGAGGGGCCAGGGGGGGCAGTACTTC. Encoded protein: CASSPPQRGQGGQYF.